The 23 T cell receptor beta chains in this list originate from one sample, sequenced in a study of blood T cell repertoires in COVID-19. Using immunoSEQ multiplex PCR, the repertoire was profiled, and TCRdb retains in-frame clones only, with some absent. There are roughly 120,000 clones in the sample; 71% occur only once, and 0.65% to 0.95% lies in the top ten. Sequencing used peripheral blood. These receptors originate from a human donor with acute or convalescent COVID-19. The donor label of this sample is uncertain.

This sequence joins TRBV2 and TRBJ1-6; D unresolved. The V and J ends lost 6 bases and 0 bases respectively, with 9 bases between them. This CDR3 spans 15 amino acids. Germline lookup yields CDR1 SNHLY and CDR2 FYNNEI. CDR3 DNA: TGTGCCAGCAGACCCTGGAGCTCCTATAATTCACCCCTCCACTTT. Translated, it gives CASRPWSSYNSPLHF.

CDR3 sequence (DNA): TGCGCCAGCAGCCTCAGACAGGGGGCGGGGGTTGCAACTAATGAAAAACTGTTTTTT. Translation gives CASSLRQGAGVATNEKLFF. The gene calls are TRBV4-1 and TRBJ1-4; the match to TRBD1 covers 10 bases. The germline gives CDR1 MGHRA, CDR2 YSYEKL. V was clipped by 4 bases and J by 0 bases; unmatched bases: 11. The CDR3 sequence is 19 residues long.

This clone has more than one count but fewer than ten. This chain uses TRBV12-5 with TRBJ2-5, with 11 bases identical to TRBD2. Germline lookup yields CDR1 LGHNT and CDR2 FRNRAP. V shed 2 bases and J 3 bases; nucleotides not matched to a gene: 5. The CDR3 has 16 amino acids. As DNA, the CDR3 is TGTGCTAGTGGTTTGTTCTCTAGCGGGGGGAAAGAGACCCAGTACTTC. Its protein product is CASGLFSSGGKETQYF.

This clone was seen only a few times. The chain is built from TRBV7-2 and TRBJ2-1; 9 bases line up with TRBD1. Germline lookup yields CDR1 SGHTA and CDR2 FQGNSA. Trimming cost V 5 bases and J 4 bases; bases outside gene matches: 6. The CDR3 covers 15 residues. CDR3 residues: CASSRDRALYNEQFF. CDR3 nucleotides: TGTGCCAGCAGCCGGGACAGGGCTCTATACAATGAGCAGTTCTTC.

The V gene is TRBV24-1, the J gene TRBJ1-2, with D tentatively TRBD1 (5 bases). The V end lost 5 bases, the J end lost 2 bases, and 11 bases lay between the germline ends. Germline V lookup: CDR1 KGHDR, CDR2 SFDVKD. This CDR3 spans 14 amino acids. CDR3 DNA sequence: TGTGCCACCAGTGGGGCAGGGCAAAACTATGGCTACACCTTC. Residues: CATSGAGQNYGYTF.

This sequence joins TRBV2 and TRBJ2-7, with a possible D match to TRBD1 (6 bases). The CDR3 extends over 13 amino acids. Looked up from germline, CDR1 is SNHLY and CDR2 is FYNNEI. The V end lost 7 bases, the J end lost 6 bases, and 16 bases lay between the germline ends. CDR3 sequence: CASNRQGPGEQYF. The CDR3 coding sequence is TGTGCCAGCAATAGGCAGGGGCCCGGCGAGCAGTACTTC.

The chain is built from TRBV7-8 and TRBJ1-6; tentatively, D is TRBD1 (6 bases). The CDR3 sequence is 14 residues long. V lost 1 base and J 10 bases, leaving 11 bases between the germline ends. Germline V gives CDR1 SGHVS, CDR2 FQNEAQ. CDR3 loop: CASSLGQGQSPLHF. In nucleotides, the CDR3 is TGTGCCAGCAGCTTAGGGCAGGGGCAGTCACCCCTCCACTTT.

J is TRBJ1-2 and V is TRBV18; TRBD1 matches at 7 bases. After removal of 8 bases from V and 3 bases from J, the junction contained 15 bases not matched to a gene. Germline CDR1 KGHSH, CDR2 LQKENI. CDR3 length: 16 residues. CDR3 loop: CASAEQGRQGHYGYTF. The CDR3, as DNA: TGTGCCAGCGCGGAACAAGGGCGACAGGGCCACTATGGCTACACCTTC.

The genes are TRBV6-1 and TRBJ1-5; the match to TRBD1 covers 8 bases. Per germline, CDR1 MNHNS and CDR2 SASEGT. The length of the CDR3 is 14 residues. V gave up 3 bases and J gave up 8 bases; unmatched junction bases: 6. In DNA, the CDR3 is TGTGCCAGCAGTGACATGGACAGGGCCGAGCCCCAGCATTTT. Translating it yields CASSDMDRAEPQHF.

This chain uses TRBV29-1 with TRBJ2-1; 8 nucleotides align to TRBD1. The CDR3 is made up of 13 amino acids. Germline V gives CDR1 SQVTM, CDR2 ANQGSEA. Unmatched junction bases numbered 6, after V lost 6 bases and J lost 5 bases. CDR3 loop: CSVRDRRHNEQFF. For the CDR3, the DNA is TGCAGCGTCCGGGACAGGCGACACAATGAGCAGTTCTTC.

This clone was seen a single time. The V call is TRBV18, the J call TRBJ1-4, with D possibly matching TRBD1 (6 bases). This CDR3 has 15 amino acids. V lost 2 bases and J 3 bases, leaving 10 bases between the germline ends. The germline V gene has CDR1 KGHSH and CDR2 LQKENI. The CDR3 protein is CASSPSGVSNEKLFF. The CDR3, as DNA: TGTGCCAGCTCACCATCAGGGGTTTCTAATGAAAAACTGTTTTTT.

V is TRBV19 and J is TRBJ1-5; 10 bases align to TRBD1. From germline, CDR1 is LNHDA and CDR2 SQIVND (reference sequence). Germline trimming cut 8 bases from V and 1 base from J; bases unmatched to any gene: 11. There are 17 residues in the CDR3. The CDR3 sequence: CASSGTGVLGSNQPQHF. In nucleotides, the CDR3 is TGTGCCAGTTCCGGGACAGGGGTCCTGGGAAGCAATCAGCCCCAGCATTTT.

The chain recombines TRBV11-1 with TRBJ2-5, with TRBD2 as a possible D gene (6 bases). The ends were cut back, 5 bases at V and 5 bases at J, with 15 bases in the middle. CDR1 is SGHAT and CDR2 is FQDESV in the germline V gene (reference sequence). CDR3 length equals 14 residues. The CDR3 reads CASSARGPGETQYF. The CDR3 DNA reads as TGTGCCAGCAGCGCGCGGGGCCCCGGGGAGACCCAGTACTTC.

This clone appeared a single time. The rearrangement links TRBV30 to TRBJ2-1; 7 bases are shared with TRBD2. V shed 5 bases and J 4 bases; nucleotides not matched to a gene: 11. Germline-derived CDR1 and CDR2 are GTSNPN and SVGIG (reference sequence). The CDR3 loop spans 15 amino acids. CDR3 sequence (DNA): TGTGCCTGGGGGGCCGGGACTACCTTATACAATGAGCAGTTCTTC. Amino acid sequence: CAWGAGTTLYNEQFF.

This chain joins TRBV11-2 and TRBJ2-3; 8 positions agree with TRBD2. Germline V gene sequence: CDR1 SGHAT, CDR2 FQNNGV. CDR3 length: 18 residues. With 3 bases clipped from V and 8 bases from J, the junction kept 19 bases outside the gene matches. In DNA, the CDR3 is TGTGCCAGCAGCTTTGGTAGGACTAGCTTCGGTCAGATCGGTACGCAGTATTTT. Its translation is CASSFGRTSFGQIGTQYF.

V is TRBV6-2 or TRBV6-3 and J is TRBJ2-1; 10 nucleotides align to TRBD1. CDR1 and CDR2 (germline): MNHEY, SVGEGT. V dropped 5 bases and J dropped 4; count of bases not matched to a gene: 5. This CDR3 comprises 15 residues. Here the CDR3 reads CASSLGDRGYNEQFF. CDR3 nucleotide sequence: TGTGCCAGCAGTCTGGGGGACAGGGGATACAATGAGCAGTTCTTC.

This clone was observed once. The chain joins TRBV7-9 to TRBJ2-3; TRBD2 matches at 11 bases. Germline V CDR1 and CDR2: SEHNR, FQNEAQ (reference sequence). Unmatched junction bases numbered 6, after V lost 0 bases and J lost 1 base. The length of the CDR3 is 18 residues. CDR3 coding DNA: TGTGCCAGCAGCTTAGCTCTCTATAGCGGGGGGGGCACAGATACGCAGTATTTT. It specifies CASSLALYSGGGTDTQYF.

There are a few counts of this clone. The chain has TRBV19 and TRBJ2-2, with a possible D match to TRBD2 (6 bases). Trimming removed 3 bases at V and 1 base at J, with 9 bases between. Germline V CDR1 and CDR2: LNHDA, SQIVND (reference sequence). The CDR3 sequence is 15 residues long. CDR3 DNA sequence: TGTGCCAGTAGTATGACGGGGGTGAACACCGGGGAGCTGTTTTTT. It specifies CASSMTGVNTGELFF.

This clone was seen only a few times. The J gene is TRBJ1-6, the V gene TRBV28, with 8 bases lining up with TRBD1. This CDR3 is built from 15 residues. Unmatched junction bases numbered 9, after V lost 10 bases and J lost 4 bases. Germline CDR1 and CDR2: MDHEN and SYDVKM. The CDR3 nucleotides read TGTGCCACAGAAAGAGACAGGGGATATAATTCACCCCTCCACTTT. Protein: CATERDRGYNSPLHF.

This chain links TRBV7-8 with TRBJ2-5; D gene ambiguous. The CDR3 is 14 amino acids. Germline CDR1 SGHVS, CDR2 FQNEAQ. The ends were cut back, 1 base at V and 6 bases at J, with 12 bases in the middle. The DNA for the CDR3 is TGTGCCAGCAGCTTAGTGTCAAGCGTGCAGACCCAGTACTTC. Translated: CASSLVSSVQTQYF.

This clone has only one observation. The chain carries TRBV24-1 and TRBJ1-4, with TRBD1 as a possible D gene (5 bases). This CDR3 has 15 residues. Per the germline V gene, CDR1 is KGHDR and CDR2 is SFDVKD. V lost 5 bases and J 6 bases, leaving 15 bases between the germline ends. This CDR3 is CATSGATGGYEKLFF. The CDR3 nucleotides read TGTGCCACCAGTGGGGCAACAGGAGGGTATGAAAAACTGTTTTTT.

V and J are TRBV5-4 and TRBJ2-3; D gene uncertain. Trimming stripped 2 bases from V and 3 bases from J, with 13 bases between. The CDR3 runs 15 residues. CDR1 and CDR2 (germline): SGHNT, YYREEE (reference sequence). The CDR3 reads CASSLFRMVTDTQYF. The DNA for the CDR3 is TGTGCCAGCAGCTTATTCAGGATGGTGACAGATACGCAGTATTTT.

This clone was seen just once. This chain connects TRBV27 to TRBJ1-2; TRBD1 matches at 8 bases. Trimming at V came to 6 bases and at J to 2 bases, leaving 5 bases not matched to a gene. Per germline, CDR1 MNHEY and CDR2 SMNVEV (reference sequence). This CDR3 region has 14 residues. The CDR3 DNA reads TGTGCCAGCAGAGGACAGGGTAGGAACTATGGCTACACCTTC. This codes for CASRGQGRNYGYTF.